This is a list of T cell receptor beta chains from one sample in a study of long-term antiretroviral therapy in people with HIV. Measured with immunoSEQ multiplex PCR; TCRdb has only the in-frame clones, and not every one. The sample records about 12,000 clones, around 77% being singletons. Sequenced material: unsorted PBMCs, taken 0.8 years before starting antiretroviral therapy. The origin of the receptors is a woman aged 40 to 50 with HIV. The CDR3 runs from the conserved cysteine through the conserved F or W. A D gene is named only where the DNA matches it firmly. Only part of the rows carry a size: once, few, many, or a class if the clone is expanded.

size: .
J: TRBJ1-2
D: .
V: TRBV7-9
CDR3: CASSPRGVPYGYTF
DNA: TGTGCCAGCAGCCCCCGGGGAGTACCATATGGCTACACCTTC

size: .
J: TRBJ2-1
D: TRBD2
V: TRBV5-4
CDR3: CASSLGLAGYNEQFF
DNA: TGTGCCAGCAGCTTGGGGCTAGCGGGATACAATGAGCAGTTCTTC

size: .
J: TRBJ2-1
D: TRBD2
V: TRBV5-6
CDR3: CASSLPSLSGRTIYNEQFF
DNA: TGTGCCAGCAGCTTGCCTTCATTATCCGGGAGGACTATTTACAATGAGCAGTTCTTC

size: few
J: TRBJ2-5
D: .
V: TRBV6-6
CDR3: CASRFGETQYF
DNA: TGTGCCAGCCGGTTTGGAGAGACCCAGTACTTC

size: .
J: TRBJ2-5
D: .
V: TRBV11-2
CDR3: CASSLVFSAETQYF
DNA: TGTGCCAGCAGCTTAGTCTTTAGCGCGGAGACCCAGTACTTC

size: .
J: TRBJ1-3
D: TRBD1
V: TRBV6-1
CDR3: CASSVSTTGAGNTIYF
DNA: TGTGCCAGCAGTGTATCGACGACAGGGGCTGGAAACACCATATATTTT

size: .
J: TRBJ2-2
D: .
V: TRBV7-2
CDR3: CASSSLGTGELFF
DNA: TGTGCCAGCAGCTCCTTAGGGACCGGGGAGCTGTTTTTT

size: few
J: TRBJ2-2
D: TRBD2
V: TRBV5-4
CDR3: CASSSLAGHPGELFF
DNA: TGTGCCAGCAGCTCCTTAGCGGGACATCCAGGGGAGCTGTTTTTT

size: .
J: TRBJ2-7
D: .
V: TRBV5-4
CDR3: CASSPSPPSYEQYF
DNA: TGTGCCAGCAGCCCGAGCCCACCCTCCTACGAGCAGTACTTC

size: .
J: TRBJ1-1
D: .
V: TRBV11-2
CDR3: CASSLGFGGNTEAFF
DNA: TGTGCCAGCAGCTTAGGGTTTGGGGGGAACACTGAAGCTTTCTTT

size: .
J: TRBJ2-7
D: TRBD2
V: TRBV6-5
CDR3: CASKVLAGESYEQYF
DNA: TGTGCCAGTAAAGTACTAGCGGGAGAGTCCTACGAGCAGTACTTC

size: once
J: TRBJ2-1
D: TRBD2
V: TRBV7-9
CDR3: CASSLVGLAFEQFF
DNA: TGTGCCAGCAGCTTAGTGGGACTAGCTTTTGAGCAGTTCTTC

size: few
J: TRBJ1-1
D: .
V: TRBV30
CDR3: CAWSVVEHTEAFF
DNA: TGTGCCTGGAGTGTAGTGGAGCACACTGAAGCTTTCTTT

size: .
J: TRBJ2-1
D: TRBD2
V: TRBV30
CDR3: CACGLAGYNEQFF
DNA: TGTGCCTGTGGACTAGCGGGCTACAATGAGCAGTTCTTC

size: few
J: TRBJ2-1
D: .
V: TRBV25-1
CDR3: CASSSGRNEQFF
DNA: TGTGCCAGCAGTTCCGGAAGGAATGAGCAGTTCTTC

size: .
J: TRBJ2-5
D: .
V: TRBV18
CDR3: CASSPDIQETQYF
DNA: TGTGCCAGCTCACCAGACATCCAAGAGACCCAGTACTTC

size: once
J: TRBJ1-2
D: .
V: TRBV28
CDR3: CASSLRTGFGYTF
DNA: TGTGCCAGCAGTTTGAGAACAGGGTTCGGCTACACCTTC

size: .
J: TRBJ2-7
D: .
V: TRBV28
CDR3: CASSLVGQEGVEQYF
DNA: TGTGCCAGCAGTTTGGTGGGGCAGGAGGGCGTCGAGCAGTACTTC

size: .
J: TRBJ2-7
D: .
V: TRBV7-8
CDR3: CASSPLTYEQYF
DNA: TGTGCCAGCAGCCCACTAACCTACGAGCAGTACTTC

size: .
J: TRBJ1-2
D: .
V: TRBV6-1
CDR3: CASSDPGTNYGYTF
DNA: TGTGCCAGCAGTGACCCAGGGACTAACTATGGCTACACCTTC

size: .
J: TRBJ1-2
D: .
V: TRBV10-3
CDR3: CAISEQSTGNYGYTF
DNA: TGTGCCATCAGTGAGCAATCCACGGGTAACTATGGCTACACCTTC

size: .
J: TRBJ2-7
D: .
V: TRBV6-5
CDR3: CASSAAGEQYF
DNA: TGTGCCAGCAGCGCTGCGGGGGAGCAGTACTTC